This T cell receptor (beta chain) was recovered during a study of blood T cell repertoires in COVID-19. The CDR3 is 14 amino acids. The germline V and J ends were trimmed by 4 bases and 3 bases, with 14 bases remaining between them. Germline values: CDR1 SGHRS, CDR2 YFSETQ. Repertoires were generated with immunoSEQ multiplex PCR, while TCRdb's copy carries only in-frame clones and drops some. The sample lists 200,000 to 250,000 clones; nearly 90% were seen once. This TCR derives from a man aged 18 to 35 with active or convalescent COVID-19. Sample: peripheral blood. The gene calls are TRBV5-1 and TRBJ2-7, with D unresolved. The CDR3 nucleotides read TGCGCCAGCAGCCCCGGGTTGCCGGACTACGAGCAGTACTTC. Amino acid sequence: CASSPGLPDYEQYF.